This T cell receptor beta chain was sequenced during a study of OX40 agonist ivuxolimab in advanced cancers. Study as a whole: Across the patients, intravenous ivuxolimab was delivered every 2 weeks at 0.01 to 10 mg/kg.

The repertoire was sequenced with immunoSEQ multiplex PCR; TCRdb's copy has only in-frame clones and lacks some. The sample has tens of thousands of clones, around 91% seen once; the top ten hold about a tenth. V lost 2 bases to trimming and J lost 4 bases, with 2 bases between them. This CDR3 contains 11 residues. Germline V gene lookup returns CDR1 SNHLY and CDR2 FYNNEI. Prior autoimmune disease or systemic immunosuppression barred patients. Sampled blood was obtained at baseline, cycle 4 day 1, and cycle 7 day 1. The material sequenced was CD4+ or CD8+ T cells sorted from blood, taken in a trial of the OX40 agonist ivuxolimab. The J gene is TRBJ1-2, the V gene TRBV2, with D uncertain. This receptor was taken from an adult with an advanced solid tumor such as melanoma, head and neck, liver or kidney cancer. CDR3 in amino acids: CASSESYGYTF. CDR3 coding DNA: TGTGCCAGCAGTGAAAGCTATGGCTACACCTTC.